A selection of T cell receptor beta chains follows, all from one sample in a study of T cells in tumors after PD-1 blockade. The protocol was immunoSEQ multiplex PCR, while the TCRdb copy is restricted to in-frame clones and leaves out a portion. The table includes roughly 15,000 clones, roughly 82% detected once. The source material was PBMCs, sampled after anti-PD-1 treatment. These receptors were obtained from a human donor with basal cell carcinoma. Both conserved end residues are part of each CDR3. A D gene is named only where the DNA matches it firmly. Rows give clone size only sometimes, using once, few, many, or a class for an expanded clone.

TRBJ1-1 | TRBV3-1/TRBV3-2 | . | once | TGTGCCAGCAGCCAATCGGGGTTCACTGAAGCTTTCTTT | CASSQSGFTEAFF
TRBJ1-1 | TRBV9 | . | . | TGTGCCAGCAGTAAATGGCAGTTAAACACTGAAGCTTTCTTT | CASSKWQLNTEAFF
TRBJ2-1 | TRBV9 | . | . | TGTGCCAGCAGCGAGGAGTCCTTGGCACGCAATGAGCAGTTCTTC | CASSEESLARNEQFF
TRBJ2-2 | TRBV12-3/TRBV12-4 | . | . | TGTGCCAGCAGTTTGTTCACAAGGGAGCTGTTTTTT | CASSLFTRELFF
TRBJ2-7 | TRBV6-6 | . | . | TGTGCCAGCAGCCGGGGCCCCACGGGGCCCCGGGAGCAGTACTTC | CASSRGPTGPREQYF
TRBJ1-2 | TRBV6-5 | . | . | TGTGCCAGCAGTCGCGCAGGGGCAAACTATGGCTACACCTTC | CASSRAGANYGYTF
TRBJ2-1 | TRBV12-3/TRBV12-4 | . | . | TGTGCCAGCAGTTTAAGTCATGAGCAGTTCTTC | CASSLSHEQFF
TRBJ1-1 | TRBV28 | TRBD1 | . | TGTGCCAGCAGCCGGGGGAGGGGGCGAACTGAAGCTTTCTTT | CASSRGRGRTEAFF
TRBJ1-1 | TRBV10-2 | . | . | TGCGCCAGCAGTGAGCACACTGAAGCTTTCTTT | CASSEHTEAFF
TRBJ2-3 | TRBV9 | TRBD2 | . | TGTGCCAGCAGCCACGGACTAGCGGGAGCCAGGACAGATACGCAGTATTTT | CASSHGLAGARTDTQYF
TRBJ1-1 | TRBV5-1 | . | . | TGCGCCAGCAGCTTGGACAGTTTCATGAACACTGAAGCTTTCTTT | CASSLDSFMNTEAFF
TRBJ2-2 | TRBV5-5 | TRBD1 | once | TGTGCCAGCAGCTCCCTAAGACAGGGGAACACCGGGGAGCTGTTTTTT | CASSSLRQGNTGELFF
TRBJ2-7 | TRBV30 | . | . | TGTGCCGCTTCCTTGCGGGACGAGCAGTACTTC | CAASLRDEQYF
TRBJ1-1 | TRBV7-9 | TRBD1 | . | TGTGCCAGCAGCTTAGCCTCGACAGGGGGAGACACTGAAGCTTTCTTT | CASSLASTGGDTEAFF
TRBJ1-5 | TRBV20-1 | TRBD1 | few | TGCAGTGCTAGTCGGGACAGCAGTCAGCCCCAGCATTTT | CSASRDSSQPQHF
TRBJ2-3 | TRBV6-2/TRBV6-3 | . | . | TGTGCCAGCAGTTACGGCAGGACGCAGTATTTT | CASSYGRTQYF
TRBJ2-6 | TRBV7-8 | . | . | TGTGCCAGCAGCGTCAACAGGAACTCTGGGGCCAACGTCCTGACTTTC | CASSVNRNSGANVLTF
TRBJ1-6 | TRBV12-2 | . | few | TGTGCAAGTCGCTTAGCCTGGGAAGGCCGACCCCTCCACTTT | CASRLAWEGRPLHF
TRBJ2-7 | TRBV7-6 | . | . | TGTGCCAGCAGCGCAGGGCGGGGACGCTCCTACGAGCAGTACTTC | CASSAGRGRSYEQYF
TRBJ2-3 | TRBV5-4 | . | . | TGTGCCAGCAGCTTGGGCCTAGGGGCGGGGGCCCGCGAAGATACGCAGTATTTT | CASSLGLGAGAREDTQYF
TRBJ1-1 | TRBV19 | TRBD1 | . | TGTGCCAGTAGTATTATTTGGGGGACAGGGAAGGAGGCTGAAGCTTTCTTT | CASSIIWGTGKEAEAFF
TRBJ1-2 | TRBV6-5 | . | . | TGTGCCAGCAGTTACTCCAGGGACGGCTATGGCTACACCTTC | CASSYSRDGYGYTF
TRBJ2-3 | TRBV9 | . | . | TGTGCCAGCAGCGTAGGAAGGGAGGTAACAGATACGCAGTATTTT | CASSVGREVTDTQYF
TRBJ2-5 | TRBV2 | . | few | TGTGCCAGCAGTGAAGCGGGGGGGGCCCGAGAGACCCAGTACTTC | CASSEAGGARETQYF